The 16 T cell receptor beta chains given below trace back to one sample, sequenced in a study of early T cells in non-severe SARS-CoV-2 infection. Each CDR3 protein is one row after TCRdb ran MiXCR on the 5' RACE reads. The data contain 60,000 to 75,000 distinct CDR3 sequences, roughly an eighth of them seen just once; the ten biggest clones take up roughly 5.7%. The material sequenced was whole blood, taken at baseline. These receptors were taken from an adult who was a healthcare worker with PCR-confirmed SARS-CoV-2 infection or an uninfected control (not recorded which).

The chain employs TRBV20-1 and TRBJ2-1; 13 bases agree with TRBD2. The germline V gene encodes CDR1 DFQATT and CDR2 SNEGSKA (reference sequence). The CDR3 runs to 16 residues. V lost 1 base and J lost 4; bases outside the gene matches: 4. CDR3 nucleotide sequence: TGCAGTGCTAGAGGCGGACTAGCGGGAGTATACAATGAGCAGTTCTTC. Its protein is CSARGGLAGVYNEQFF.

Ten or more counts support this clonotype. The J gene is TRBJ2-3, the V gene TRBV10-2, with unresolved D. CDR1 and CDR2 (germline): WSHSY, SAAADI. The CDR3 is 13 residues long. Deletions cut 3 bases from V and 6 bases from J, with 10 bases between. As DNA, the CDR3 is TGCGCCAGCAGTGACTCCCTGATGGATACGCAGTATTTT. This gives the protein CASSDSLMDTQYF.

The chain links TRBV9 to TRBJ2-2; D is undetermined. Germline CDR1 is SGDLS and CDR2 is YYNGEE. V gave up 0 bases and J gave up 2 bases, with 11 bases separating them. There are 16 residues in the CDR3. The CDR3 reads CASSVGRAVNTGELFF. The CDR3, as DNA: TGTGCCAGCAGCGTAGGAAGGGCAGTTAACACCGGGGAGCTGTTTTTT.

This clonotype was counted at least ten times. The chain joins TRBV25-1 to TRBJ2-1; D is undetermined. Germline V gene lookup returns CDR1 MGHDK and CDR2 SYGVNS. V shed 6 bases and J shed 5 bases, with 14 bases lying between them. The CDR3 is 14 residues long. Written as DNA, the CDR3 is TGTGCCAGCAGGCAGACGGCCGCTGACAATGAGCAGTTCTTC. Encoded protein: CASRQTAADNEQFF.

At least ten counts were recorded for this clonotype. The V and J genes are TRBV28 and TRBJ2-5, with 7 bases lining up with TRBD2. V lost 6 bases, J lost 5 bases, and 3 bases stayed unmatched. This CDR3 contains 12 residues. Germline V gene sequence: CDR1 MDHEN, CDR2 SYDVKM. Here the CDR3 reads CASRRGSETQYF. CDR3 in DNA: TGTGCCAGCAGGCGGGGGTCGGAGACCCAGTACTTC.

This clonotype was seen repeatedly, ten times or more. The chain has TRBV12-3 or TRBV12-4 and TRBJ2-7, with D tentatively TRBD1 or TRBD2 (5 bases each). V was clipped by 1 base and J by 1 base, with 11 bases between them. CDR3 size: 15 residues. For the CDR3, the DNA is TGTGCCAGCAGTTTAGGAGGGGCCCTATCCTACGAGCAGTACTTC. The encoded protein is CASSLGGALSYEQYF.

The V and J genes are TRBV14 and TRBJ1-1; possible D gene TRBD1, 5 bases. V was clipped by 2 bases and J by 0 bases, with 13 bases between them. The CDR3 is made up of 16 amino acids. The germline CDR1 and CDR2 sequences are SGHDN and FVKESK. The CDR3 region has the DNA TGTGCCAGCAGCCAAATGCGGGGGACGATGAACACTGAAGCTTTCTTT. Protein: CASSQMRGTMNTEAFF.

This clonotype was found a few times. This sequence joins TRBV9 and TRBJ2-2, with D perhaps matching TRBD1 (6 bases). Trimming removed 4 bases at V and 1 base at J, with 17 bases between. The CDR3 runs to 17 residues. Germline assignment: CDR1 SGDLS and CDR2 YYNGEE. CDR3 DNA: TGTGCCAGCAGCAAAATAACAGGGTCACTGAACACCGGGGAGCTGTTTTTT. Protein product: CASSKITGSLNTGELFF.

V and J are TRBV12-3 or TRBV12-4 and TRBJ2-5; D remains unclear. CDR3 size: 13 residues. The ends were cut back, 3 bases at V and 6 bases at J, with 11 bases in the middle. CDR3 protein: CASSFFSQKTQYF. The CDR3 nucleotides are TGTGCCAGCAGTTTTTTTAGTCAGAAGACCCAGTACTTC.

This clonotype has a handful of counts. The genes are TRBV11-2 and TRBJ2-1; TRBD2 agrees at 11 bases. Germline CDR1 and CDR2: SGHAT and FQNNGV. The CDR3 is 15 amino acids. V lost 5 bases and J lost 7; bases outside the gene matches: 7. The CDR3 DNA reads TGTGCCAGCAGCCGTAGCGGGAGGGCCGTAAATGAGCAGTTCTTC. This gives the protein CASSRSGRAVNEQFF.

J is TRBJ1-4 and V is TRBV6-6; no clear D gene. Trimming stripped 7 bases from V and 3 bases from J, with 9 bases between. This CDR3 has 13 residues. Germline V gene lookup returns CDR1 MNHNY and CDR2 SVGAGI (reference sequence). As DNA, the CDR3 is TGTGCCAGCATACGTCAGGCTAATGAAAAACTGTTTTTT. Translated: CASIRQANEKLFF.

The table lists this clonotype with a count of one. The chain employs TRBV5-1 and TRBJ1-1; 7 bases are shared with TRBD1. Germline CDR1 is SGHRS and CDR2 is YFSETQ. The CDR3 is made up of 13 amino acids. The trim removed 6 bases at V and 5 bases at J, leaving 7 bases unmatched. CDR3 in DNA: TGCGCCAGCACCAGACAGGGAGGGACTGAAGCTTTCTTT. Amino acids: CASTRQGGTEAFF.

This clonotype has only a few counts. The gene calls are TRBV11-3 and TRBJ2-1; TRBD2 agrees at 8 bases. Germline V CDR1 and CDR2: SGHNT, YENEEA. With 2 bases clipped from V and 7 bases from J, the junction kept 7 bases outside the gene matches. The length of the CDR3 is 15 residues. The CDR3 DNA sequence: TGTGCCAGCAGCTTAAGCGGGAGCCTCTGGAATGAGCAGTTCTTC. Its translation: CASSLSGSLWNEQFF.

V is TRBV19 and J is TRBJ2-5, with 8 bases lining up with TRBD2. Germline CDR1 reads LNHDA; CDR2 reads SQIVND (reference sequence). The CDR3 spans 15 residues. The junction had 3 bases not matched to a gene; V was cut back by 3 bases and J by 0 bases. CDR3 in DNA: TGTGCCAGTAGTATTGGGACTAGTCACCAAGAGACCCAGTACTTC. The encoded protein is CASSIGTSHQETQYF.

The genes are TRBV9 and TRBJ2-1; 15 bases align to TRBD2. J gave up 7 bases and V 0 bases, and 5 bases lay outside the gene matches. The CDR3 extends over 17 amino acids. The germline V gene encodes CDR1 SGDLS and CDR2 YYNGEE. CDR3: CASSVGTSGGALNEQFF. Written as DNA, the CDR3 is TGTGCCAGCAGCGTAGGGACTAGCGGGGGGGCCCTAAATGAGCAGTTCTTC.

This chain joins TRBV18 and TRBJ1-6; D possibly corresponds to TRBD1 (5 bases). The CDR3 totals 14 residues. Trimming removed 3 bases from V and 7 bases from J, with 10 bases in between. The germline V gene has CDR1 KGHSH and CDR2 LQKENI. CDR3 nucleotide sequence: TGTGCCAGCTCACCGTGGGGGGACAATTCACCCCTCCACTTT. It is translated as CASSPWGDNSPLHF.